These T cell receptor beta chains were read from a single sample in a study of blood T cell repertoires in COVID-19. Sequencing used immunoSEQ multiplex PCR; TCRdb keeps in-frame clones, though not all of them. The data hold about 57,000 clones, with 88% observed a single time. Sequences were obtained from peripheral blood. Receptors were obtained from a human donor in a cohort sampled during active COVID-19. Both conserved end residues are part of each CDR3.

V gene	J gene	CDR3 protein
TRBV7-2	TRBJ2-7	CASSLETSGGYEQYF
TRBV6-5	TRBJ1-4	CASTLGGGLTEKLFF
TRBV18	TRBJ2-2	CASLVAGAEYTGELFF
TRBV27	TRBJ1-6	CASRGARGKNSPLHF
TRBV3-1/TRBV3-2	TRBJ1-6	CASSQGRSYNSPLHF
TRBV14	TRBJ1-2	CASSPRNSGKSYGYTF
TRBV5-1	TRBJ2-2	CASSLFTGGNTGELFF
TRBV4-3	TRBJ2-1	CASSQQRGNEQFF
TRBV9	TRBJ1-5	CASSVGSGYNQPQHF
TRBV24-1	TRBJ1-5	CATSGSVDQPQHF
TRBV29-1	TRBJ2-7	CSAYAAGEGHEQYF
TRBV6-5	TRBJ2-7	CASKLEGAVSYEQYF
TRBV6-5	TRBJ1-6	CASSFQGTDSPLHF
TRBV29-1	TRBJ1-2	CSVQRGNYGYTF
TRBV29-1	TRBJ2-1	CSVRTEAYNEQFF
TRBV5-1	TRBJ2-6	CASSFPGVAGANVLTF
TRBV7-2	TRBJ2-2	CASSLATTPGGGGELFF
TRBV2	TRBJ2-3	CASSEGARRVNTQYF
TRBV6-4	TRBJ1-1	CASSALVNTEAFF
TRBV18	TRBJ1-2	CASSPRTGGPTF
TRBV28	TRBJ1-2	CASGQVRRGYTF
TRBV27	TRBJ2-5	CASSRGAGYQETQYF